A selection of T cell receptor beta chains follows, all from one sample in a study of cytomegalovirus exposure and HLA in healthy donors. Assay: immunoSEQ multiplex PCR; the TCRdb copy retains only in-frame clones and omits some. The sample includes roughly 50,000 clones. The sequenced material came from PBMCs. The source of these receptors is a woman in her sixties in good health and CMV-seropositive. Both conserved end residues are part of each CDR3. D genes are given only for firm matches.

d_call	v_call	j_call	cdr3_aa	cdr3_nt
TRBD1	TRBV6-6	TRBJ1-4	CASSYGQGGNEILFF	TGTGCCAGCAGTTACGGACAGGGGGGTAATGAAATACTGTTTTTT
-	TRBV19	TRBJ2-2	CASSTGIGPGELFF	TGTGCCAGTAGTACAGGGATTGGTCCCGGGGAGCTGTTTTTT
TRBD1	TRBV9	TRBJ2-6	CASSVAWGQPTSGANVLTF	TGTGCCAGCAGCGTAGCGTGGGGACAGCCAACCTCTGGGGCCAACGTCCTGACTTTC
-	TRBV5-6	TRBJ2-7	CASSLPDRISSYEQYF	TGTGCCAGCAGCTTACCCGACAGAATTAGCTCCTACGAGCAGTACTTC
TRBD1	TRBV10-2	TRBJ1-1	CASTVTGEGGEAFF	TGCGCCAGCACCGTCACAGGGGAAGGGGGTGAAGCTTTCTTT
TRBD1	TRBV6-5	TRBJ2-3	CASSFEKGGRTDTQYF	TGTGCCAGCAGTTTTGAAAAAGGGGGCAGGACAGATACGCAGTATTTT
-	TRBV27	TRBJ1-1	CASSTDTHTEAFF	TGTGCCAGCAGTACGGACACTCACACTGAAGCTTTCTTT
TRBD1	TRBV5-1	TRBJ1-3	CASSFGAGGSSGNTIYF	TGCGCCAGCAGCTTCGGGGCAGGGGGATCGTCTGGAAACACCATATATTTT
TRBD2	TRBV9	TRBJ2-3	CASSVNRGGADTQYF	TGTGCCAGCAGCGTAAATCGGGGGGGCGCGGATACGCAGTATTTT
-	TRBV18	TRBJ1-4	CASSKSTGFNEKLFF	TGTGCCAGCTCAAAGTCTACAGGGTTTAATGAAAAACTGTTTTTT
TRBD2	TRBV4-1	TRBJ2-1	CASSPIAGGYNEQFF	TGCGCCAGCAGCCCTATAGCGGGGGGATACAATGAGCAGTTCTTC
TRBD1	TRBV7-8	TRBJ2-5	CASSKAAQGAVETQYF	TGTGCCAGCAGCAAAGCCGCGCAGGGGGCTGTGGAGACCCAGTACTTC
-	TRBV2	TRBJ2-7	CASTQESNSFHEQYF	TGTGCCAGCACTCAAGAGTCCAATTCCTTCCACGAGCAGTACTTC
TRBD2	TRBV4-1	TRBJ2-2	CASLLAVNTGELFF	TGCGCCAGCCTTCTAGCGGTGAACACCGGGGAGCTGTTTTTT
-	TRBV7-6	TRBJ1-1	CASSLLASGTPTEAFF	TGTGCCAGCAGCTTATTAGCCTCCGGGACACCCACTGAAGCTTTCTTT
-	TRBV4-1	TRBJ2-1	CASSPEGYNEQFF	TGCGCCAGCAGCCCTGAGGGCTACAATGAGCAGTTCTTC
TRBD2	TRBV7-2	TRBJ2-7	CASSLDRGGGYEQYF	TGTGCCAGCAGCTTAGACCGGGGCGGGGGCTACGAGCAGTACTTC
TRBD1	TRBV4-1	TRBJ1-6	CASSLRDRDNSPLHF	TGCGCCAGCAGCCTCCGGGACAGGGACAATTCACCCCTCCACTTT
-	TRBV6-1	TRBJ2-7	CASRGGNAYEQYF	TGTGCCAGCAGAGGCGGAAACGCCTACGAGCAGTACTTC
TRBD1	TRBV7-9	TRBJ1-1	CASSLEGQATEAFF	TGTGCCAGCAGCTTAGAGGGACAGGCCACTGAAGCTTTCTTT
-	TRBV11-1	TRBJ1-2	CASSSLTGNYGYTF	TGTGCCAGCAGCTCTCTTACAGGGAACTATGGCTACACCTTC
-	TRBV11-3	TRBJ1-3	CASSRGGPGGNTIYF	TGTGCCAGCAGCCGCGGAGGGCCTGGTGGAAACACCATATATTTT